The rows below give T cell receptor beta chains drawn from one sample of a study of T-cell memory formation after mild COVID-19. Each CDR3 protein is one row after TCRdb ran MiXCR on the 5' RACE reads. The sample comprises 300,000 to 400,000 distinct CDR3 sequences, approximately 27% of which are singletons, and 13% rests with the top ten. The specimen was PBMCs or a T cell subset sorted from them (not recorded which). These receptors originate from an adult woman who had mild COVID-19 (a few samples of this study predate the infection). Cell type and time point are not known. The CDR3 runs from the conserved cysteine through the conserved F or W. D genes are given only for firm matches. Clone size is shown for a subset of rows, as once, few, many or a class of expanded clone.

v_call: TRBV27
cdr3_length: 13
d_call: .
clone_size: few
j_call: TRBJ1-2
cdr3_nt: TGTGCCATAAGGAGCAGCCTTAACTATGGCTACACCTTC
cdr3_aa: CAIRSSLNYGYTF

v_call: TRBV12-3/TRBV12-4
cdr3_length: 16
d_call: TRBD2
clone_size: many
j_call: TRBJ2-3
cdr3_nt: TGTGCCAGCAGTTTCTATGCGGGGGGGCCTTCAGATACGCAGTATTTT
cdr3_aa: CASSFYAGGPSDTQYF

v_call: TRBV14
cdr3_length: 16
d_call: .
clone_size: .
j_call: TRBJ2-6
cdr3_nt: TGTGCCAGCAGTCGACCAACCTCCGCTGGGGCCAACGTCCTGACTTTC
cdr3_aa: CASSRPTSAGANVLTF

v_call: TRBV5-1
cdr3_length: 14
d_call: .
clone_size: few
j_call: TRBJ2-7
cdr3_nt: TGCGCCAGCAGCCGAGGGGACAACTCCTACGAGCAGTACTTC
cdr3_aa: CASSRGDNSYEQYF

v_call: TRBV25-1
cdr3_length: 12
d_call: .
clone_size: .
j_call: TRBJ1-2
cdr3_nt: TGTGCCAGCAGTGAGCAGATGGGAGGCTACACCTTC
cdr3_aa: CASSEQMGGYTF

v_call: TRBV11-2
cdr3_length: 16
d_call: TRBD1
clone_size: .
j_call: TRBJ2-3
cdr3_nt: TGTGCCAGCAGCTTAGAAGGGGGACAGGGAAGGAATACGCAGTATTTT
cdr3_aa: CASSLEGGQGRNTQYF

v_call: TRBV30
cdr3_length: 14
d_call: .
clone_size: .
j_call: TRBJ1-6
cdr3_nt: TGTGCCTGGAGTGGGTCGGGTTTATATTCACCCCTCCACTTT
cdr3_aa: CAWSGSGLYSPLHF

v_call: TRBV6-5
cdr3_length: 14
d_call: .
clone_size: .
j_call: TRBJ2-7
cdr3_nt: TGTGCCAGCAGCCCGCTCTCCGGCCGATACGAGCAGTACTTC
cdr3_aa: CASSPLSGRYEQYF

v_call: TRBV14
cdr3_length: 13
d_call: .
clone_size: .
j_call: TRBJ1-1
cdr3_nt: TGTGCCAGCAGCCAGAGCCCCACCCGGAATGCTTTCTTT
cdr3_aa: CASSQSPTRNAFF

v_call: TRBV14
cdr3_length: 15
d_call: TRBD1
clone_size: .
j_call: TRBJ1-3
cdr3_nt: TGTGCCAGCAGCCAACGCGGGACAGCTGGAAACACCATATATTTT
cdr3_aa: CASSQRGTAGNTIYF

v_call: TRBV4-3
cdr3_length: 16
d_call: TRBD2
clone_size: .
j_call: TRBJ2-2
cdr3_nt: TGCGCCAGCAGCCAAGAGGGACTAGCCATCACCGGGGAGCTGTTTTTT
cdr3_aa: CASSQEGLAITGELFF

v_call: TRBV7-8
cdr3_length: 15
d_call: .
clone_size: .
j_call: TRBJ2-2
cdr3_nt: TGTGCCAGCAGCCGAGGAGCGGAGCCCACCGGGGAGCTGTTTTTT
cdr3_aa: CASSRGAEPTGELFF

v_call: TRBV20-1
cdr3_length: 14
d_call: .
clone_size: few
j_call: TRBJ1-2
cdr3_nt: TGCAGTGCCCTGCGGTCCCAGGGTGACTATGGCTACACCTTC
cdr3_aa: CSALRSQGDYGYTF

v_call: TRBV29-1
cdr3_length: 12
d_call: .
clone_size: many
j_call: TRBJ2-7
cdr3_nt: TGCAGCGTTGACGGAGGGGCCTACGAGCAGTACTTC
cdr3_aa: CSVDGGAYEQYF

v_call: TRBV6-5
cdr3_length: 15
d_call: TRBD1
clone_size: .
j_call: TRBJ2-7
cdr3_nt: TGTGCCAGCAGTTACCTAGGGACAGACCGGTACGAGCAGTACTTC
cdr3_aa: CASSYLGTDRYEQYF

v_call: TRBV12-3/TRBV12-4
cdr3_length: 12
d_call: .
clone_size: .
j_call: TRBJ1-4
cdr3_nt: TGTGCCAGCAGTCGAGGGTCAAACTCACTGTTTTTT
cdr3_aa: CASSRGSNSLFF

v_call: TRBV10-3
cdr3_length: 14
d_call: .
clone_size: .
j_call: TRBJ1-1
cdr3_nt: TGTGCCATCAGTGAGATGGACCCGAACACTGAAGCTTTCTTT
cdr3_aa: CAISEMDPNTEAFF

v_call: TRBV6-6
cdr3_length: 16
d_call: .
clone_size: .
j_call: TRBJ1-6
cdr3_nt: TGTGCCAGCAGTTCCTCAGGGCGGTCCGTCGGGACACCCCTCCACTTT
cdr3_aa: CASSSSGRSVGTPLHF

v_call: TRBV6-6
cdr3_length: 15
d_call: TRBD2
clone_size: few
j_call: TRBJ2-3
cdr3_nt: TGTGCCAGCAGGGGGACTAGCGGAGGAGGAGATACGCAGTATTTT
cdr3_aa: CASRGTSGGGDTQYF

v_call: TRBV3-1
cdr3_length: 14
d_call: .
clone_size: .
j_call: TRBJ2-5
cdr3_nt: TGTGCCAGCAGCCAAGGGCGAGGGCAAGAGACCCAGTACTTC
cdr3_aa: CASSQGRGQETQYF

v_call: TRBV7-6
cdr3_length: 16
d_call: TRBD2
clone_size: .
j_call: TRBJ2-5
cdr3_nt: TGTGCCAGCAGCCTCGGGACTAGCGGCGGTCGGGAGACCCAGTACTTC
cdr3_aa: CASSLGTSGGRETQYF

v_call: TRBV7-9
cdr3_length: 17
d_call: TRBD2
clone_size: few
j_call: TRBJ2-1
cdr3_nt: TGTGCCAGCAGCCCCACCGGACTAGCGAGGGTATACAATGAGCAGTTCTTC
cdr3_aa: CASSPTGLARVYNEQFF

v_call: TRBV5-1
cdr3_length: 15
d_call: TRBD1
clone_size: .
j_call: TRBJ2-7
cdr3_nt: TGCGCCAGCAGCATAGTCCCCGGGACAGCCTACGAGCAGTACTTC
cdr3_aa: CASSIVPGTAYEQYF

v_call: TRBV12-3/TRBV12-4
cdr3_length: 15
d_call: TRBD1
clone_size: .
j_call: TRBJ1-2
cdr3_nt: TGTGCCAGCAGCCGGACACAGGGGGCGGAGTATGGCTACACCTTC
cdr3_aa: CASSRTQGAEYGYTF

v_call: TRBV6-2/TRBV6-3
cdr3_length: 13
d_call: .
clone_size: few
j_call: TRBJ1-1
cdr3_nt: TGTGCCACCTACAGCTTGATGAACACTGAAGCTTTCTTT
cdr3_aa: CATYSLMNTEAFF

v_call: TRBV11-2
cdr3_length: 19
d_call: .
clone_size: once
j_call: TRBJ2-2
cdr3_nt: TGTGCCAGCAGCAGCATAAAGACGAGACGACTTCCCTCGGGCGGGGAGCTGTTTTTT
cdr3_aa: CASSSIKTRRLPSGGELFF

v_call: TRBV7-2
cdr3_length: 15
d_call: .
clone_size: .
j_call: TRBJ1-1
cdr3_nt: TGTGCCAGCAGCTTAGCGCAGGGACACCTAACGAAGGCTTTCTTT
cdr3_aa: CASSLAQGHLTKAFF

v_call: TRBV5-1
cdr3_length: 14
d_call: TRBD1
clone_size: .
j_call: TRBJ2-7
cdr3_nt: TGCGCCAGCAGCTATGGGACAGGGACTTACGAGCAGTACTTC
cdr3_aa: CASSYGTGTYEQYF

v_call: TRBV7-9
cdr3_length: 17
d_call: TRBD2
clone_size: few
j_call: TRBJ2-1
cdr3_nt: TGTGCCAGCAGCTCCTCCCTGACTAGCGGGAGTCCCAATGAGCAGTTCTTC
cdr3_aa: CASSSSLTSGSPNEQFF

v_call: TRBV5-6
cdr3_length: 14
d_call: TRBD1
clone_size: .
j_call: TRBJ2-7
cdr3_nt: TGTGCCAGCAGTAGAGGACAGGGGTACCACGAGCAGTACTTC
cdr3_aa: CASSRGQGYHEQYF